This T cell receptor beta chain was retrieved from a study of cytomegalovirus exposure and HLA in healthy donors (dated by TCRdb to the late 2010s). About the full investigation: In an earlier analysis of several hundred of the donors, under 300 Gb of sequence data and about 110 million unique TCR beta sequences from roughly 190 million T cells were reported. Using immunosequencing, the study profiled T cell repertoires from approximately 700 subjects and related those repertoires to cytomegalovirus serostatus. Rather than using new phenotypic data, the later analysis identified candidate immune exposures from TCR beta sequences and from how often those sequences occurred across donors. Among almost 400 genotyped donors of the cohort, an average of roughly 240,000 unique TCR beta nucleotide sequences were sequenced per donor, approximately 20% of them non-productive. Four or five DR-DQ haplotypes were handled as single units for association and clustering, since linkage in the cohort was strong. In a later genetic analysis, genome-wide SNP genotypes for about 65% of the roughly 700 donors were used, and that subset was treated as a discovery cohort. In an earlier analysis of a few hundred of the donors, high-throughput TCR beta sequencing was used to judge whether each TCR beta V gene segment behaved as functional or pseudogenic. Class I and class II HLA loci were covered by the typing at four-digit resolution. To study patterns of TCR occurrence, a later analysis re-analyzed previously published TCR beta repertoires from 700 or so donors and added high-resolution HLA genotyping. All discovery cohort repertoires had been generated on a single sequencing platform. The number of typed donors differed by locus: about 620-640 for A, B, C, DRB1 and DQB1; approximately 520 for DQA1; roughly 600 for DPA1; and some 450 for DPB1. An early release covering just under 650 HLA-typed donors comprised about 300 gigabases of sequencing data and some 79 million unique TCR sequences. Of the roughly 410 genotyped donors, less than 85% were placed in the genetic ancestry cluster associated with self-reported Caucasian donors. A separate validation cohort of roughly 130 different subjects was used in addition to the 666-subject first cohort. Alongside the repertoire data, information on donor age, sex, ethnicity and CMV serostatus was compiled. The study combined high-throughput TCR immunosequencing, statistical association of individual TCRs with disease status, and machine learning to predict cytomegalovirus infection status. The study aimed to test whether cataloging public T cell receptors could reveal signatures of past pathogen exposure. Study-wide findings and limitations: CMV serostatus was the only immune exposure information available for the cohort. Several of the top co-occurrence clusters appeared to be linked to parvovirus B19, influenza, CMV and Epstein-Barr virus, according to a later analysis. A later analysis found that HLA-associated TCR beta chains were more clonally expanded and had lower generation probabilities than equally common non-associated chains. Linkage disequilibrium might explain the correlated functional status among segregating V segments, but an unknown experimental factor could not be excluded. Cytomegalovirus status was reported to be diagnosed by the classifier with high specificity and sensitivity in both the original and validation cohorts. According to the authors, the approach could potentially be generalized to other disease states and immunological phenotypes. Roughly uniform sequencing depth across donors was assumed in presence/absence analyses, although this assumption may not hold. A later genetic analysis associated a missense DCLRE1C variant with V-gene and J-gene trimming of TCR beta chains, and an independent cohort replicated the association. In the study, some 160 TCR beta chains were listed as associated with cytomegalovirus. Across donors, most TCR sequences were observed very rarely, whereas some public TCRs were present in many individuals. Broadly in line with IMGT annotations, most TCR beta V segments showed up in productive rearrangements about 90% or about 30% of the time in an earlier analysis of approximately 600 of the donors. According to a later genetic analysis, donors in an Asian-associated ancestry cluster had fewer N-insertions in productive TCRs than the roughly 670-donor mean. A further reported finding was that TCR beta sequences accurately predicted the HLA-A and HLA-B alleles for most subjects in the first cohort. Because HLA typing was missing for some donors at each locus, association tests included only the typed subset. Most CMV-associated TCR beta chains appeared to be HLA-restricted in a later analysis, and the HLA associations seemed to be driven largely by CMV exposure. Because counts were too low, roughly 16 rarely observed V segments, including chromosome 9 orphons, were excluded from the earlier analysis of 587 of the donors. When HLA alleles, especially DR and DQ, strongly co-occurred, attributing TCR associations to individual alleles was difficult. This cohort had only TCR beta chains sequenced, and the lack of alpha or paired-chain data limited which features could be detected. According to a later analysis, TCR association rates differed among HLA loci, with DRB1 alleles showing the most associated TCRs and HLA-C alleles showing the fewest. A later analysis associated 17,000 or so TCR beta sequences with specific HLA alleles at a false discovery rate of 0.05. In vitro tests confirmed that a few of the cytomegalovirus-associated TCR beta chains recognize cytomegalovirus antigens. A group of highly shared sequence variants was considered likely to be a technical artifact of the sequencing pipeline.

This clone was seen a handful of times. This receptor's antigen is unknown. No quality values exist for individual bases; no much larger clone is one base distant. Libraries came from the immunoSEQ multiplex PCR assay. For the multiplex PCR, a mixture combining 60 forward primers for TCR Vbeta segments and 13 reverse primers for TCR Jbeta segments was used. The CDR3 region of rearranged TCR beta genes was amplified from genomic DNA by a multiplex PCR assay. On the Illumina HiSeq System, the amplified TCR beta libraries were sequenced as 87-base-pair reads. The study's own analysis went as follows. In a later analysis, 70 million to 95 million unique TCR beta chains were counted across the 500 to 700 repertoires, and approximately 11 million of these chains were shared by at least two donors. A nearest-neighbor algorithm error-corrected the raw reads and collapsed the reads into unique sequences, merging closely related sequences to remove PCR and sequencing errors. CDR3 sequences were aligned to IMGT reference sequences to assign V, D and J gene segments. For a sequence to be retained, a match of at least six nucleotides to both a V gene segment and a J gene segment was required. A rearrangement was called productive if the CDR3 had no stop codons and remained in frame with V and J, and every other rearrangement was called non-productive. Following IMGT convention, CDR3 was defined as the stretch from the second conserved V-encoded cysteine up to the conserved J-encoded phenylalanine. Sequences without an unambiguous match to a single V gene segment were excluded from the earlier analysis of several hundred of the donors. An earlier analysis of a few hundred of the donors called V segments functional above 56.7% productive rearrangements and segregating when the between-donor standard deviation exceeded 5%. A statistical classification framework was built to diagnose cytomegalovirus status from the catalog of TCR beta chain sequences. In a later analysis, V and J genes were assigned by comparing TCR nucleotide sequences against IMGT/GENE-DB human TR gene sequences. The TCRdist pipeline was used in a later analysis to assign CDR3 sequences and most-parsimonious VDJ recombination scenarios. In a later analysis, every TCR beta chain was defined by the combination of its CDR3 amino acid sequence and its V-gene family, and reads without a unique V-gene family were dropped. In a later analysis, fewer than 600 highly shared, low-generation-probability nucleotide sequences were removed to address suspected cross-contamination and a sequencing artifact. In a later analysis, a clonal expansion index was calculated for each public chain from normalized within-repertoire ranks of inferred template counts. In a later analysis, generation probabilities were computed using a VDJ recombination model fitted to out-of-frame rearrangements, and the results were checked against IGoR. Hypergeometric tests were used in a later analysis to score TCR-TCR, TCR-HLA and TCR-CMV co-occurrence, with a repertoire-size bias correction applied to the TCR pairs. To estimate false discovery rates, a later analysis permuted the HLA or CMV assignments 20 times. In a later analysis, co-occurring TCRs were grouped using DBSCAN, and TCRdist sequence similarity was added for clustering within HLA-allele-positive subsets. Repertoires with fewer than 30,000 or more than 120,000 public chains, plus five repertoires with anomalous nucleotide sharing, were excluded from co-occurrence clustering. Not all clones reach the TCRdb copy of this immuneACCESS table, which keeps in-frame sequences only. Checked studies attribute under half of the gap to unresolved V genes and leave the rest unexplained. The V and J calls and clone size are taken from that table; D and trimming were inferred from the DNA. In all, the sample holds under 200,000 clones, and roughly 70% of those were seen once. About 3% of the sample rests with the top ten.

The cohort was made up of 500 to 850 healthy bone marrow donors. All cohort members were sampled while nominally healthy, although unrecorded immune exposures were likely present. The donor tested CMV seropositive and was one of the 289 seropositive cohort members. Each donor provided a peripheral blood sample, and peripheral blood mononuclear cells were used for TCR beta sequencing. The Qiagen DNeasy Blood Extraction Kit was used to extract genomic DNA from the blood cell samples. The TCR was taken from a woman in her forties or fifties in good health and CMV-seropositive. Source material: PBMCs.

At the DNA level, the sequence is TGTGCCAGCAGCTCGTACAGTGAGTTCCCCTACGAGCAGTACTTC. It translates as CASSSYSEFPYEQYF. The chain joins TRBV5-6 to TRBJ2-7, with the D gene call left open. The V and J ends are trimmed by 3 bases and 2 bases, leaving 15 bases between them. The CDR3 runs 15 residues from the cysteine to the phenylalanine. Only the CDR3 part of the read is kept: 45 bases, read in frame from the first base. Based on the germline V gene, the CDR1 and CDR2 sequences are SGHDT and YYEEEE. The entire variable domain, with the stretches around the CDR3 drawn from the reference TRBV5-6 and TRBJ2-7 proteins, is DAGVTQSPTHLIKTRGQQVTLRCSPKSGHDTVSWYQQALGQGPQFIFQYYEEEERQRGNFPDRFSGHQFPNYSSELNVNALLLGDSALYLCASSSYSEFPYEQYFGPGTRLTVT.